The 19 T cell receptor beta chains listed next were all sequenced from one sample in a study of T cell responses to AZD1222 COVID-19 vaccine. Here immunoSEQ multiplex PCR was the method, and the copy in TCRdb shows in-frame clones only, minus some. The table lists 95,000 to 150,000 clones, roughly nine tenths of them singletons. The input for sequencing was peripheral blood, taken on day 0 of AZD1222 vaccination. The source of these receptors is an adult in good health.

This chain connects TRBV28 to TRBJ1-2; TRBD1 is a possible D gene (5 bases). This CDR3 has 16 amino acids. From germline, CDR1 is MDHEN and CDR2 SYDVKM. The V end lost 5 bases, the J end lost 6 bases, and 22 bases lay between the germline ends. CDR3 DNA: TGTGCCAGCAGTACCCCTGGGCAGGGTACCGTTGATGGCTACACCTTC. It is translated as CASSTPGQGTVDGYTF.

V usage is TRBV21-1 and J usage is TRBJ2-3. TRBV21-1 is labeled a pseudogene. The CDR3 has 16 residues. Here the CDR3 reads CASSKVQRPKGDTQYF. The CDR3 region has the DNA TGTGCCAGCAGCAAAGTACAGCGCCCCAAGGGAGATACGCAGTATTTT.

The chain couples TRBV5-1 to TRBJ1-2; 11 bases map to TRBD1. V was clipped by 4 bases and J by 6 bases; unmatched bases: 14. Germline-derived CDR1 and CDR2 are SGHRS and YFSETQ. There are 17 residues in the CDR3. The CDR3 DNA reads TGCGCCAGCAGCCCTGAGACCGGGACAGGGGGTGAGGATGGCTACACCTTC. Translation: CASSPETGTGGEDGYTF.

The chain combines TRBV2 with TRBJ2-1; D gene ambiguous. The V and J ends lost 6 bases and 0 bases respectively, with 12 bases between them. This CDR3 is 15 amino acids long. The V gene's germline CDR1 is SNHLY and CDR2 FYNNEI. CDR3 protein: CASSAARFSYNEQFF. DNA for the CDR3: TGTGCCAGCAGCGCGGCTAGATTCTCCTACAATGAGCAGTTCTTC.

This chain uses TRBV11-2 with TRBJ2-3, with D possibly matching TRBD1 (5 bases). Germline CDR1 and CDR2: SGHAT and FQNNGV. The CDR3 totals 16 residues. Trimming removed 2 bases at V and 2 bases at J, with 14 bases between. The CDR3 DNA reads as TGTGCCAGCAGCTTAAGCAGGGATCCCCCCACAGATACGCAGTATTTT. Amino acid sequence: CASSLSRDPPTDTQYF. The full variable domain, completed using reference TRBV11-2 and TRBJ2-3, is EAGVAQSPRYKIIEKRQSVAFWCNPISGHATLYWYQQILGQGPKLLIQFQNNGVVDDSQLPKDRFSAERLKGVDSTLKIQPAKLEDSAVYLCASSLSRDPPTDTQYFGPGTRLTVL.

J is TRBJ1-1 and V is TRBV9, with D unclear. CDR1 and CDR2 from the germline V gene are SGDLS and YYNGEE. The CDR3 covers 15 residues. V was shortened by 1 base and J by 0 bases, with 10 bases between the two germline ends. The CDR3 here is CASSVLGGMNTEAFF. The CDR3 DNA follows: TGTGCCAGCAGCGTATTAGGCGGTATGAACACTGAAGCTTTCTTT.

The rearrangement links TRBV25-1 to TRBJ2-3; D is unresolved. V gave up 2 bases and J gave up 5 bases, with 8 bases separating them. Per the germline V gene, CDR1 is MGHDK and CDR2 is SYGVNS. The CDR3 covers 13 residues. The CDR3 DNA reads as TGTGCCAGCAGTGAAGTTGGGGTAGATACGCAGTATTTT. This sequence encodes CASSEVGVDTQYF.

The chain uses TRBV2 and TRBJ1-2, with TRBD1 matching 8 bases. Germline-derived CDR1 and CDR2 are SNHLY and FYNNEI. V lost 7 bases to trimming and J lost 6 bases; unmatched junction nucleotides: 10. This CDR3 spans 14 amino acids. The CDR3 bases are TGTGCCAGCACCAGACAGGGGAGGGAGAATGGCTACACCTTC. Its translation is CASTRQGRENGYTF.

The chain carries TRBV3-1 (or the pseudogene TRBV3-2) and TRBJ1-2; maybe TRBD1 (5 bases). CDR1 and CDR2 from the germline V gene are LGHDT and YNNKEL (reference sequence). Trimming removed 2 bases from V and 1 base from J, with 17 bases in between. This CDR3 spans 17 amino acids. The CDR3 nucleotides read TGTGCCAGCAGCCAACTCCGACCGGGACCGAATAACTATGGCTACACCTTC. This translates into CASSQLRPGPNNYGYTF.

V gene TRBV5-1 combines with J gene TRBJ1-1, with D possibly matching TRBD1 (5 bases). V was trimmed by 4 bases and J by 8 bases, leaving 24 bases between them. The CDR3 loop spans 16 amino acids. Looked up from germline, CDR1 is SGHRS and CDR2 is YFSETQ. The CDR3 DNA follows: TGCGCCAGCAGCGTGGGTTGGGGGGACTTAAAAGAAGAAGCTTTCTTT. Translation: CASSVGWGDLKEEAFF.

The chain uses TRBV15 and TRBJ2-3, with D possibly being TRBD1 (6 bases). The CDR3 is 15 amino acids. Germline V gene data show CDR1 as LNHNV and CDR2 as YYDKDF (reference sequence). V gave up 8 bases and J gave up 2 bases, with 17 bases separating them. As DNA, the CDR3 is TGTGCCACCGGCCAAGGGACATCGAACACAGATACGCAGTATTTT. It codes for CATGQGTSNTDTQYF.

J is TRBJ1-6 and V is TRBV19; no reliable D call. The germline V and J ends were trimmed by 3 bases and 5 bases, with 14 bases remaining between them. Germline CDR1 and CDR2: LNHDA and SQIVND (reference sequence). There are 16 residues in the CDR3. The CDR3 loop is CASSIGSSLNNSPLHF. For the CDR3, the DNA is TGTGCCAGTAGTATCGGGTCCAGCCTGAATAATTCACCCCTCCACTTT.

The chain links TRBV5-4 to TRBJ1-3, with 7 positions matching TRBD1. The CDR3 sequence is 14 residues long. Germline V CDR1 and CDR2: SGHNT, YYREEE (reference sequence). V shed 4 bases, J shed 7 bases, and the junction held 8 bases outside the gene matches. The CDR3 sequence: CASSPADRINTIYF. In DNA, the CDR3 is TGTGCCAGCAGCCCTGCGGACAGGATTAACACCATATATTTT.

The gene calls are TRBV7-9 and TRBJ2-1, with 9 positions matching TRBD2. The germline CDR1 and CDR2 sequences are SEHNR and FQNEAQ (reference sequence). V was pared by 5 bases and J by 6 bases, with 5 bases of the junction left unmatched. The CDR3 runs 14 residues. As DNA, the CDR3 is TGTGCCAGCAGCCTTGGACTAGCGCCCAATGAGCAGTTCTTC. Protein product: CASSLGLAPNEQFF.

CDR3 nucleotide sequence: TGTGCCAGTAAATGGATATACAACACAGATACGCAGTATTTT. It encodes CASKWIYNTDTQYF. The chain recombines TRBV19 with TRBJ2-3, with no clear D. The CDR3 is made up of 14 amino acids. Per the germline V gene, CDR1 is LNHDA and CDR2 is SQIVND (reference sequence). Trimming took 7 bases from V and 2 from J, leaving 13 bases between them.

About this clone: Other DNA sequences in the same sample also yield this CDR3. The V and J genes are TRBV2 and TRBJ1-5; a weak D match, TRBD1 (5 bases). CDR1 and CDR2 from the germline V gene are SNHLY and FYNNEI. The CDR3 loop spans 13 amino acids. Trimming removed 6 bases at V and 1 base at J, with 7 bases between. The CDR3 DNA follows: TGTGCCAGCAGGGGGGACAGCAATCAGCCCCAGCATTTT. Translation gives CASRGDSNQPQHF.

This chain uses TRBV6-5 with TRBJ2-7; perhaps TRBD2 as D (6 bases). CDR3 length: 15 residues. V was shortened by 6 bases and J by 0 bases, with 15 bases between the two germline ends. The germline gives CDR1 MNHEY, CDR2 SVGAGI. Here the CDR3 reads CASSPPAGSSYEQYF. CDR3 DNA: TGTGCCAGCAGCCCCCCCGCGGGGAGCTCCTACGAGCAGTACTTC.

The CDR3 DNA reads TGTGCCAGTAGTATCTGGAACACTGAAGCTTTCTTT. Protein: CASSIWNTEAFF. The chain carries TRBV19 and TRBJ1-1; D is ambiguous. Trimming stripped 3 bases from V and 1 base from J, with 3 bases between. The germline V gene encodes CDR1 LNHDA and CDR2 SQIVND (reference sequence). This CDR3 contains 12 residues.

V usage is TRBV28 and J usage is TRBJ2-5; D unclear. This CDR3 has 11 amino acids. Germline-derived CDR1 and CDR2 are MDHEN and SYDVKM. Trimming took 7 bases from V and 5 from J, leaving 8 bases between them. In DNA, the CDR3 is TGTGCCAGCAATAGCTGGGAGACCCAGTACTTC. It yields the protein CASNSWETQYF. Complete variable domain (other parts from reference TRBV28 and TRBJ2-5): DVKVTQSSRYLVKRTGEKVFLECVQDMDHENMFWYRQDPGLGLRLIYFSYDVKMKEKGDIPEGYSVSREKKERFSLILESASTNQTSMYLCASNSWETQYFGPGTRLLVL.